The subject of this entry is one TCR beta chain. The antigen remains undetermined. While the first cohort had 500 to 700 subjects, the donors belonged to the separate validation cohort of 120 subjects. This sample was included in a study of cytomegalovirus exposure and HLA in healthy donors. The V end was cut by 7 bases, the J end by 7 bases, with 17 bases between. CDR3 length: 13 residues. CDR1 and CDR2 from the germline V gene are SGHDT and YYEEEE. Profiling relied on immunoSEQ multiplex PCR, and the TCRdb table lists in-frame clones only, not all of them. Seen here are hundreds of thousands of clones, 70% to 90% observed once, and the top ten hold around 1.3%. General study points: With high specificity and sensitivity, the classifier reportedly diagnosed cytomegalovirus status. Among TCR beta chains, those listed as cytomegalovirus-associated numbered fewer than 200. Within the 120 or so validation repertoires, first-cohort TCR clusters tended to co-occur, according to a later analysis.

The TCR was taken from a young woman in good health and CMV-seropositive. V and J are TRBV5-6 and TRBJ2-5, with D possibly TRBD1 on 6 matching bases. Sequencing was done on a sample of PBMCs. Here the CDR3 DNA reads TGTGCCAGCGCCGATTGGACAGCCCGGACCCAGTACTTC. Translation: CASADWTARTQYF.